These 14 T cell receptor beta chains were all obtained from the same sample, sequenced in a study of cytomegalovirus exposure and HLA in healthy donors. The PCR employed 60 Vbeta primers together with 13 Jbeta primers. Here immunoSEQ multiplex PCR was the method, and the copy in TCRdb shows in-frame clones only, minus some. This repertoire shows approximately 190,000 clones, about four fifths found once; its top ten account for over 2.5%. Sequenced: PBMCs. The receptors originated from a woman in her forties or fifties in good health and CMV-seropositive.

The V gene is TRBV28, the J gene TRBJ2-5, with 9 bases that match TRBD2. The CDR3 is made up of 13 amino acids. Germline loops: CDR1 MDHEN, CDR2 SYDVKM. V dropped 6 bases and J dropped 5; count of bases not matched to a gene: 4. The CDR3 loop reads CASRRGGGETQYF. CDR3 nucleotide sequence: TGTGCCAGCAGGCGGGGGGGCGGGGAGACCCAGTACTTC.

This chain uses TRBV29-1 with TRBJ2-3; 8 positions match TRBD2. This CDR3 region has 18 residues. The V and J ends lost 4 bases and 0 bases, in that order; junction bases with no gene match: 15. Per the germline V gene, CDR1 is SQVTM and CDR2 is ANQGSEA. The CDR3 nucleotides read TGCAGCGTTGTAACGGGGGTCAGCGGGGGCTCTAGCACAGATACGCAGTATTTT. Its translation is CSVVTGVSGGSSTDTQYF.

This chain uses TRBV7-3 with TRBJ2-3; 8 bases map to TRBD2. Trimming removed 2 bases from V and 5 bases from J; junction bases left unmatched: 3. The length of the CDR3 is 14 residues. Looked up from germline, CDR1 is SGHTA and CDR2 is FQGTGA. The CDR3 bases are TGTGCCAGCAGCTTAGCGGGGGGAGTAGATACGCAGTATTTT. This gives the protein CASSLAGGVDTQYF.

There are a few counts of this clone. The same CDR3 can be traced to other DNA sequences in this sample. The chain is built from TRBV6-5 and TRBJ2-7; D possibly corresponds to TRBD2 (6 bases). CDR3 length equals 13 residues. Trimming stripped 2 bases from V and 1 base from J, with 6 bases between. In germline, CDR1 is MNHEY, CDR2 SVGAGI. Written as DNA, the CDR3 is TGTGCCAGCAGTTACGGGGGGTCCTACGAGCAGTACTTC. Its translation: CASSYGGSYEQYF.

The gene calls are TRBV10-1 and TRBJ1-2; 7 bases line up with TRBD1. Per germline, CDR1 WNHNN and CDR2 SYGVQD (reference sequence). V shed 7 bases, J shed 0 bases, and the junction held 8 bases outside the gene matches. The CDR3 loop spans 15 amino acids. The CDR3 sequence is CASKRRDSPNYGYTF. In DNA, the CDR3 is TGCGCCAGCAAACGGAGGGACAGCCCTAACTATGGCTACACCTTC.

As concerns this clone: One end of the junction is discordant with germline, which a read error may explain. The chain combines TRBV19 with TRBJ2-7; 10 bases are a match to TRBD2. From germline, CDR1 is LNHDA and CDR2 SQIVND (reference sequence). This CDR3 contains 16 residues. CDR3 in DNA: TGTGCCAGTAGTATCGGAGGACTAGCGGTATCCTACGAGCGGTACTTC. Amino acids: CASSIGGLAVSYERYF.

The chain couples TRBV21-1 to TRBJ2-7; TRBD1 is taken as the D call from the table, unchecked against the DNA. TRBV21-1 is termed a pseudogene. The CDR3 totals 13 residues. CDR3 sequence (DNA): TGTGCCATCCTCAGGGGAAAAGGGTACGAGCAGTACTTC. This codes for CAILRGKGYEQYF.

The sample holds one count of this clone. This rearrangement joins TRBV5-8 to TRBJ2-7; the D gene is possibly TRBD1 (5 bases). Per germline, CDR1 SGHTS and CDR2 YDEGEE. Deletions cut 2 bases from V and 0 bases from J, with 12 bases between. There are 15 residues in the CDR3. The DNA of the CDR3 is TGTGCCAGCAGCTTTAAGCAGGGAACCTCCTACGAGCAGTACTTC. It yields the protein CASSFKQGTSYEQYF.

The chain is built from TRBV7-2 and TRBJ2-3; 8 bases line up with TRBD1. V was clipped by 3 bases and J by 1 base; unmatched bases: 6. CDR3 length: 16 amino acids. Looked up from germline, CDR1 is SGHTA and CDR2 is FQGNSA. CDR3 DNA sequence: TGTGCCAGCAGCTTTACGGGGACAGGCGGCACAGATACGCAGTATTTT. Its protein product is CASSFTGTGGTDTQYF.

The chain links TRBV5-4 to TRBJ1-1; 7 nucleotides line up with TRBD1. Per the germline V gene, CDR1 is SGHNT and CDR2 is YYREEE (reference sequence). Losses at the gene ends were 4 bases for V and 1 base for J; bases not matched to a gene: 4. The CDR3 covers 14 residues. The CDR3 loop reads CASSRGGRNTEAFF. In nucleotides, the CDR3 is TGTGCCAGCAGCAGAGGGGGCAGGAACACTGAAGCTTTCTTT.

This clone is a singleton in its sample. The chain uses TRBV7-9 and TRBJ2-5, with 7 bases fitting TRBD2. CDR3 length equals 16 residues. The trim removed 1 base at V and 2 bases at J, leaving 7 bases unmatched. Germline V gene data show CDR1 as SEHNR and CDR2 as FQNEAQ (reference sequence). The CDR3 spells CASSLGRSGGQETQYF. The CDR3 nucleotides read TGTGCCAGCAGCTTAGGCCGTTCCGGGGGGCAAGAGACCCAGTACTTC.

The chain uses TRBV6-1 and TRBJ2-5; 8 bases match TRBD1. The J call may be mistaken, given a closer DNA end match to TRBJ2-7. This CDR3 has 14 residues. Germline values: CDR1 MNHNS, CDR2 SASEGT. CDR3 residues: CASSGSQGVNEQYF. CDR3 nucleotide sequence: TGTGCCAGCAGTGGGTCACAGGGGGTCAACGAGCAGTACTTC.

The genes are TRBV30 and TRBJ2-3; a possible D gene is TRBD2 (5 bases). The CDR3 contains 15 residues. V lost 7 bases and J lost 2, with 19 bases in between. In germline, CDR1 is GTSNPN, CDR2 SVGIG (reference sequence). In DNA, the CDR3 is TGTGCCTCTAGGAGGTCCCCAAAGAACACAGATACGCAGTATTTT. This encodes CASRRSPKNTDTQYF.

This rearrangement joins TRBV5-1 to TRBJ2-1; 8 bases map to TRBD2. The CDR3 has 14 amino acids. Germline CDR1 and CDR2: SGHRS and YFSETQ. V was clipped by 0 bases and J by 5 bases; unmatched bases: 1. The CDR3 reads CASSLAGGDNEQFF. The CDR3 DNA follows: TGCGCCAGCAGCTTGGCGGGGGGGGACAATGAGCAGTTCTTC.